Listed below are T cell receptor beta chains from one sample, sequenced in a study of T-cell reconstitution after alpha-beta-depleted transplantation in children. TCRdb recomputed calls from the PCR reads with MiXCR, one row per CDR3 protein. Among around 490,000 distinct CDR3 sequences, 11% were seen once, and the ten largest hold around 13%. The sample in question was PBMCs, mostly from graft donor cells, obtained 180 days after TCRalphabeta/CD19-depleted stem cell transplant. The receptors originated from a female patient between 2 and 15 years old who had a stem cell transplant for aplastic anemia, so the T cells may come from the graft donor. CDR3s include the opening cysteine and the closing phenylalanine or tryptophan. The order of the fields is clone size, D gene, V gene, J gene, CDR3 DNA, CDR3 protein. The D gene is left open where the match is weak. Expanded clones are given a class, and other clones once, few, many or no size at all.

few,TRBD1,TRBV7-6,TRBJ2-1,TGTGCCAGCAGCTCTCCGTCCGGACAGGTCTACAATGAGCAGTTCTTC,CASSSPSGQVYNEQFF
-,TRBD2,TRBV19,TRBJ2-4,TGTGCCAGTAGTATAGATACCCAAGGGACTAGCGGGAGAAACATTCAGTACTTC,CASSIDTQGTSGRNIQYF
few,TRBD2,TRBV14,TRBJ2-1,TGTGCCAGCAGCCATCGTCCTAGCGGATACAATGAGCAGTTCTTC,CASSHRPSGYNEQFF
few,TRBD1,TRBV7-2,TRBJ1-1,TGTGCCAGCAGCTTAGTCTCAGGGGGTTTTAACACTGAAGCTTTCTTT,CASSLVSGGFNTEAFF
few,TRBD1,TRBV28,TRBJ2-7,TGTGCCAGCAGTTTTTGGCCAGGGGGCCCCTACGAGCAGTACTTC,CASSFWPGGPYEQYF
few,TRBD2,TRBV28,TRBJ2-3,TGTGCCAGCAGTGGCCGGCGGGAGGGGGGAGATACGCAGTATTTT,CASSGRREGGDTQYF
few,-,TRBV5-5,TRBJ1-3,TGTGCCAGCAGCCTTACGGCTTCCGACTCTGGAAACACCATATATTTT,CASSLTASDSGNTIYF
many,TRBD2,TRBV5-1,TRBJ2-3,TGCGCCAGCAGCTTGGGTAGCGGGAGCTACCCAGATACGCAGTATTTT,CASSLGSGSYPDTQYF
-,-,TRBV7-9,TRBJ2-5,TGTGCCGGAGGGGAGACCCAGTACTTC,CAGGETQYF
-,-,TRBV10-3,TRBJ1-3,TGTGCCATCCAGGACAGAAGAAACACCATATATTTT,CAIQDRRNTIYF